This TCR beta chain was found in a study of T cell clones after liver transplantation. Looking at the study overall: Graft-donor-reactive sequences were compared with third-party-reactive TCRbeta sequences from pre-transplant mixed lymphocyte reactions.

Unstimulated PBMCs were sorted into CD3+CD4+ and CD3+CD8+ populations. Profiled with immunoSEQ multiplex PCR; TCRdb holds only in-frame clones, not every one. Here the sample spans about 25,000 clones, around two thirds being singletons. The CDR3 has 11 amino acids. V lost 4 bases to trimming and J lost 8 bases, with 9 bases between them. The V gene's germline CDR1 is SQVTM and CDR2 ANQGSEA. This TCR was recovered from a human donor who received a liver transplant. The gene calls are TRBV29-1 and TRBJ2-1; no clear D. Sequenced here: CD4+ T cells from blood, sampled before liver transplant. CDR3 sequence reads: CSVAPLDEQFF. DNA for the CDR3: TGCAGCGTTGCCCCCCTCGATGAGCAGTTCTTC.